This TCR beta chain was obtained from a study of T cell responses to AZD1222 COVID-19 vaccine. Study context: Analyses pooled second doses at about 4 or about 12 weeks.

TCRdb's copy holds only in-frame clones and misses some; the assay was immunoSEQ multiplex PCR. The table includes about 110,000 clones, 90% to 95% detected once. Specimen: peripheral blood, collected on day 0 of AZD1222 vaccination. The sequence came from an adult in good health.

The CDR3: CASSQVVSDTQYF. The CDR3 DNA sequence: TGTGCCAGCAGCCAGGTAGTTTCAGATACGCAGTATTTT. The chain employs TRBV7-9 and TRBJ2-3; D not certain. There are 13 residues in the CDR3. Trimming stripped 5 bases from V and 4 bases from J, with 10 bases between. Germline V gives CDR1 SEHNR, CDR2 FQNEAQ (reference sequence).